Below, one TCR beta chain is given with its context. The sample is drawn from a study of blood T cell repertoires in COVID-19. Study information: There were acute and convalescent COVID-19 samples, and they came from the United States, Italy and Spain. PBMCs, B-cell-depleted T cells, or T cells provided the cDNA or gDNA that made up the material.

Participants reported their clinical history, and cohort assignment relied on those reports. Germline lookup yields CDR1 LGHDT and CDR2 YNNKEL (reference sequence). CDR3 length equals 17 residues. The V segment lost 2 bases and the J segment 7 bases; nucleotides outside the gene matches: 17. Authors' processing steps: Counts of nucleated cells, estimated from reference gene primer amplification, were obtained. The method was immunoSEQ multiplex PCR; TCRdb's version includes in-frame clones alone and lacks a portion of them. The V and J calls and clone size are taken from that table; D and trimming were inferred from the DNA. The table lists over 120,000 clones, around 87% of them singletons, with roughly 10% in the top ten.

This rearrangement joins TRBV3-1 (or the pseudogene TRBV3-2) to TRBJ2-7; 7 bases line up with TRBD2. This sequence was found in a man in his 60s who had recovered from COVID-19. The sample comprised PBMCs or T cells enriched from blood (not recorded which). The CDR3 DNA reads as TGTGCCAGCAGCCAAAGGATTTGGCGGGAGACCAGGTGGGAGCAGTACTTC. Protein sequence: CASSQRIWRETRWEQYF.